The entry below gives a single TCR beta chain sequence along with its context. Antigen specificity is unknown. TCRdb used MiXCR to reprocess the 5' RACE reads, holding one entry per CDR3 protein. There are around 450,000 distinct CDR3 sequences in the sample; roughly 26% occur only once, and roughly 0.8% lies in the top ten. This specimen belongs to a study of CD8 T cells in ankylosing spondylitis. General study points: Disease-linked clones had a CD8+ phenotype and relatively low frequency in peripheral blood. Ankylosing spondylitis blood appeared to be characterized by a TCR beta motif of 8 or 9 highly homologous variants. Disease-linked clones reportedly concentrated significantly in matched ankylosing spondylitis synovial fluid.

The receptor was isolated from a male donor with ankylosing spondylitis. What was sequenced was blood, either unsorted or a sorted T cell fraction (not recorded which).

CDR3 in amino acids: CSERLAGSSYEQYF. For the CDR3, the DNA is TGCAGTGAAAGACTAGCGGGCTCCTCCTACGAGCAGTACTTC. The chain employs TRBV20-1 and TRBJ2-7; the match to TRBD2 covers 10 bases. Germline V gene data show CDR1 as DFQATT and CDR2 as SNEGSKA (reference sequence). V shed 7 bases and J 0 bases; nucleotides not matched to a gene: 6. This CDR3 is built from 14 residues.